This TCR beta chain was sequenced during a study of shared clonotypes between healthy human individuals (dated by TCRdb to 2020 to 2021). For context, the study as a whole: The cohort included a few men and a couple of women between 18 and 49 years of age. Per donor, three plates each were used for CD4 naive and CD4 memory, two for CD8 naive, and one for CD8 memory. Blood TCR repertoires of about five healthy adults were deeply sequenced to estimate repertoire size and the extent of clonotype sharing between individuals. Libraries were prepared and TCR repertoires were sequenced by different laboratories using diverse techniques, in order to increase sequencing depth and limit assay-specific biases. Leukapheresis yielded between about 0.85 and 10 billion PBMCs per donor.

Using the deep immunoSEQ assay, TCR CDR3 regions were amplified from genomic DNA by multiplex PCR. Extracted genomic DNA from each cell subset was spread evenly across all wells of several immunoSEQ 96-well plates, with each plate serving as a replicate. Each replicate PCR for sorted subsets received approximately 200 ng genomic DNA, equal to 28,000 or so T cell genomes. The purified libraries were quantified using a Qubit 3.0 fluorometer, sized with a Bioanalyzer 2100, and then quantified again using the KAPA Library Quantification kit. Each immunoSEQ 96-well plate was sequenced on its own single-read 150-cycle Illumina NextSeq 550 flow cell. Per the authors' processing: Because the immunoSEQ output included only junctional sequences and no quality scores, the filtering could not be the same as the filtering used for full-length reads. To assign V/J genes and CDR3, sequences were annotated against IMGT germline references using PyIR, a Python wrapper for IgBLAST v1.9. Any read was removed if the V/J assignment was weak (E-value above 1e-6), the CDR3 was missing, or the read contained stop codons, out-of-frame junctions, or ambiguous translated residues. V3J clonotypes were defined by identical inferred V gene, J gene, and CDR3 amino acid sequence. Percentage overlap between repertoires was calculated by dividing the number of shared unique clonotypes by the size of the smaller repertoire. Three approaches were used to assess repertoire richness: RTK rarefaction, the Chao1 estimator, and Recon v2.1 estimates of unobserved clonotypes. Generation probabilities were computed with OLGA for all TCRbeta clonotypes obtained by the gDNA method from several donors. The immuneACCESS repertoire file appears here via TCRdb, limited to in-frame rearrangements. These files lack a portion of the clones; in checked studies, under half of the deficit traces to unresolved V genes, and the cause of the others is not known. V, J and clone size are taken as reported in that table, and D and trimming were inferred from the DNA itself. The sample table lists some 2,100,000 clones, approximately 94% of them with a count of one. The biggest ten clones account for 1.5% to 2% of the sample.

CD8 naive samples were CD45RO-negative cells positively selected for CCR7, giving a CD45RA+CCR7+ population that excluded TemRA cells. The donors were healthy, HIV-negative adults with no recently reported acute infections or vaccinations. All donors were Caucasian adults living in Nashville, Tennessee, USA. After blood collection by leukapheresis, PBMCs were isolated using Ficoll-Histopaque density gradient centrifugation and then cryopreserved in the vapor phase of liquid nitrogen. Purity and quantity of every magnetically sorted T cell population were checked by analytical flow cytometry. Each sorted fraction had its genomic DNA isolated and then quantified by UV absorbance on a Nanodrop 2000c. Concerning this clone itself: Its target antigen remains unknown. Base qualities were left out, and no much larger clone turns up one base away.

On the study overall, not on this receptor specifically: Larger estimated clonotype richness was generally found for naive subsets than for memory subsets. About 5% of naive CD4, around 3.6% of naive CD8, roughly 2.5% of memory CD4, and less than 0.45% of memory CD8 clonotypes were shared across several donors. Compared with non-shared clonotypes, clonotypes shared by all four sorted-subset donors had higher generation probabilities. Even with the large sequencing depth, rarefaction of the sorted-subset datasets indicated that sequencing was incomplete. Because the study included a small number of donors, the genetic and exposure-history diversity represented was limited. Pairwise subsampling led to the expectation that sequencing depth would affect the degree of clonotype sharing among donors. Only blood was sampled, and tissue TCR repertoires likely differ from those in blood.

The clonotype comes from a man aged 18 to 29 in good health. Some clones in this sample may be carry-over from other donors' samples. Sequenced material: naive CD8+ T cells from PBMCs. The sample's cell subset or site label, decoded: CD45RA+CCR7+.

The CDR3 protein sequence reads: CASSSRTGQETQYF. The bases are TGCGCCAGCAGCTCGAGGACAGGGCAAGAGACCCAGTACTTC. Here the chain combines TRBV5-1 and TRBJ2-5; TRBD1 lines up with 8 middle nucleotides. CDR1 and CDR2 are drawn from the germline V gene: SGHRS, YFSETQ. From cysteine to phenylalanine, the CDR3 is 14 amino acids long. Of all the DNA, just the CDR3 is kept, 42 bases in frame from base 1. Unmatched junction bases come to 3, with V trimmed by 3 bases and J by 2 bases.